What follows describes a single T cell receptor beta chain. Other DNA sequences within the sample encode an identical CDR3. These data come from a study of blood T cell repertoires in COVID-19. The data were produced by immunoSEQ multiplex PCR, yet TCRdb's version contains in-frame clones alone and is incomplete. Of around 400,000 clones in the sample, about 87% were seen once. The sample comprised peripheral blood. The receptor comes from a woman aged 60 to 75 with COVID-19, enrolled during active disease.

CDR3 DNA sequence: TGTGCCAGCTCACCTGGGGGGGAGACCCAGTACTTC. Its translation is CASSPGGETQYF. This chain uses TRBV18 with TRBJ2-5; D might be TRBD2 (6 bases). From germline, CDR1 is KGHSH and CDR2 LQKENI. The germline V and J ends were trimmed by 3 bases and 5 bases, with 7 bases remaining between them. CDR3 length equals 12 residues.